Listed below are T cell receptor beta chains from one sample, sequenced in a study of shared clonotypes between healthy human individuals. Assay: immunoSEQ multiplex PCR; the TCRdb copy retains only in-frame clones and omits some. Of about 1.1 million clones in the sample, approximately 80% are singletons; the top ten hold roughly 0.83%. The source material was memory CD4+ T cells from PBMCs. All receptors derive from a man between 18 and 35 years old in good health. Some clones in this sample may be carry-over from other donors' samples. Both conserved end residues are part of each CDR3. The D gene is left open where the match is weak. Clone size is shown for a subset of rows, as once, few, many or a class of expanded clone.

clone size	J gene	D gene	V gene	CDR3 DNA	CDR3 protein
once	TRBJ2-7	TRBD1	TRBV6-5	TGTGCCAGCAGCTACTCGCGGACAGGCCACGAGCAGTACTTC	CASSYSRTGHEQYF
.	TRBJ2-1	.	TRBV18	TGTGCCAGCTCACCAGGTTTGGGCGATGAGCAGTTCTTC	CASSPGLGDEQFF
few	TRBJ1-5	.	TRBV5-3	TGTGCCAGAAGCTTGCCGCAGGGAAATCAGCCCCAGCATTTT	CARSLPQGNQPQHF
.	TRBJ2-1	TRBD2	TRBV28	TGTGCCAGCCTGTCTCGGGGGGTGGCCTACAATGAGCAGTTCTTC	CASLSRGVAYNEQFF
few	TRBJ2-7	TRBD2	TRBV11-1	TGTGCCAGCAGCTTAGAGGGATGGACTAGCGGGTCCTACGAGCAGTACTTC	CASSLEGWTSGSYEQYF
.	TRBJ2-3	TRBD2	TRBV9	TGTGCCAGCACCCTCGGGGGGGCCTTTAGCACAGATACGCAGTATTTT	CASTLGGAFSTDTQYF
.	TRBJ1-2	.	TRBV7-2	TGTGCCAGCAGCTCCCGACCGGGACGGATATCCTACACCTTC	CASSSRPGRISYTF
once	TRBJ2-7	.	TRBV30	TGTGCCTGGAGTGTCTCCTACGAGCAGTACTTC	CAWSVSYEQYF
few	TRBJ2-2	TRBD1	TRBV7-9	TGTGCCAGCAGCGCCCCCGGGACAGGGGGCAACGGGGAGCTGTTTTTT	CASSAPGTGGNGELFF
.	TRBJ2-3	TRBD2	TRBV30	TGTGCCGTTACTAGCGGAATTGAAACAGATACGCAGTATTTT	CAVTSGIETDTQYF
.	TRBJ2-1	.	TRBV18	TGTGCCAGCTCACCCGCGGGGATCTCCTACAATGAGCAGTTCTTC	CASSPAGISYNEQFF
once	TRBJ2-1	TRBD2	TRBV14	TGTGCCAGCAGCCAGACTAGCGGGAGGGCCTCCTACTACAATGAGCAGTTCTTC	CASSQTSGRASYYNEQFF